The rows below give T cell receptor beta chains drawn from one sample of a study of blood T cell repertoires in COVID-19. Measured with immunoSEQ multiplex PCR; TCRdb has only the in-frame clones, and not every one. The table includes 220,000 or so clones, nearly 90% detected once. The sequencing input was PBMCs or T cells enriched from blood (not recorded which). Receptors originate from a man aged 30 to 39 who had been exposed to COVID-19. Each CDR3 is given without its conserved first and last residue. A D gene is named only where the DNA matches it firmly.

V: TRBV6-5; D: -; CDR3: ASSYGGTLATEAF
V: TRBV28; D: TRBD1; CDR3: AINTGTAFYEQY
V: TRBV3-1/TRBV3-2; D: -; CDR3: ASSHGTGSNNEQF
V: TRBV3-1/TRBV3-2; D: -; CDR3: ASSQDAQAYGYT
V: TRBV2; D: -; CDR3: ASSEARGMGFGAF
V: TRBV5-6; D: -; CDR3: ASSLAARINNEQF
V: TRBV10-3; D: -; CDR3: AISESTPNSYNSPLH
V: TRBV19; D: -; CDR3: ASSHQGVGNQGELF
V: TRBV6-4; D: TRBD2; CDR3: ASSGREAGELF
V: TRBV5-5; D: -; CDR3: ASSVGHPLGYT
V: TRBV27; D: -; CDR3: ASSLGVRANSPLH
V: TRBV5-1; D: -; CDR3: ASSFGQSPGQETQY
V: TRBV6-2/TRBV6-3; D: -; CDR3: ASSGHFWGGNTIY
V: TRBV9; D: -; CDR3: ASSAPPPVGSYT
V: TRBV6-5; D: TRBD1; CDR3: ASSLTGAGNTIY
V: TRBV5-4; D: -; CDR3: ASSKGDTIEAF
V: TRBV7-9; D: -; CDR3: ASSSGAYVNTEAF
V: TRBV10-3; D: TRBD2; CDR3: AIGGADTQY
V: TRBV7-6; D: TRBD1; CDR3: ASSLGPLGQGTATEAF
V: TRBV21-1; D: -; CDR3: ASSRYRGPENNEQF
V: TRBV3-1/TRBV3-2; D: TRBD1; CDR3: ASSQEGGQVYGYT
V: TRBV9; D: -; CDR3: ASSVAGNTEAF